Sequencing of this T cell receptor beta chain was carried out in a study of blood T cell repertoires in COVID-19. Across the whole study: PBMCs, B-cell-depleted T cells, or T cells provided the cDNA or gDNA that made up the material.

Assay used: immunoSEQ multiplex PCR; TCRdb lists only in-frame clones, some missing. The sample contains roughly 40,000 clones, approximately 92% of which appear only once. This CDR3 is built from 15 residues. V was pared by 0 bases and J by 2 bases, with 10 bases between. From germline, CDR1 is MGHRA and CDR2 YSYEKL. Sequencing was carried out using peripheral blood. The chain links TRBV4-1 to TRBJ1-1; D perhaps matches TRBD1 (5 bases). This TCR was sampled from a man between 45 and 60 years old with COVID-19, enrolled during active disease. The CDR3 reads CASSQDTGENTEAFF. Here the CDR3 DNA reads TGCGCCAGCAGCCAAGATACGGGGGAAAACACTGAAGCTTTCTTT.